The 8 T cell receptor beta chains below all came from one sample that was sequenced in a study of T cell clonality in common variable immunodeficiency. Clones were sequenced by immunoSEQ multiplex PCR, and TCRdb holds only the in-frame ones, with some missing. This sample carries tens of thousands of clones, none of them present only once. Material for sequencing was peripheral blood mononuclear cells. The receptor set was obtained from a person aged 18 to 75 in good health.

This clone was observed many times. The read gets to within 3 residues of the CDR3 end, and the germline J gene fills in the rest. This chain joins TRBV19 and TRBJ1-1, with TRBD1 matching over 9 bases. This CDR3 contains 14 residues. J gave up 3 bases and V 3 bases, and 2 bases lay outside the gene matches. Germline V gene sequence: CDR1 LNHDA, CDR2 SQIVND (reference sequence). The CDR3 reads CASSIDRGDTEAFF. The covered CDR3 bases are TGTGCCAGTAGTATCGACAGGGGGGACACTGAA. Looking up the rest from reference TRBV19 and TRBJ1-1 gives the full variable domain: DGGITQSPKYLFRKEGQNVTLSCEQNLNHDAMYWYRQDPGQGLRLIYYSQIVNDFQKGDIAEGYSVSREKKESFPLTVTSAQKNPTAFYLCASSIDRGDTEAFFGQGTRLTVV.

In this sample, this clone turned up many times. The CDR3 end lies 3 residues beyond the end of the read and is filled in from the germline J gene. The chain has TRBV11-2 and TRBJ2-7, with 9 bases fitting TRBD1. Germline-derived CDR1 and CDR2 are SGHAT and FQNNGV. With 2 bases clipped from V and 5 bases from J, the junction kept 4 bases outside the gene matches. There are 14 residues in the CDR3. The CDR3 DNA, read in part, is TGTGCCAGCAGCTTAACAGGGGGCAGGCACGAG. Translated: CASSLTGGRHE. The whole CDR3 protein reads CASSLTGGRHEQYF.

This clone was recorded many times. The missing CDR3 end, 3 residues past where the read stops, is filled in from the germline J gene. The rearrangement uses TRBV9 and TRBJ2-1; the match to TRBD1 covers 7 bases. The trim removed 0 bases at V and 3 bases at J, leaving 0 bases unmatched. The CDR3 runs to 14 residues. Germline CDR1 and CDR2: SGDLS and YYNGEE. The CDR3 is CASSVGDSYNEQFF. The CDR3 bases that were read are TGTGCCAGCAGCGTAGGGGACAGCTACAATGAG.

Concerning this clone: The read stops 3 residues short of the end of the CDR3; the missing end is completed from the germline J gene. This chain connects TRBV5-4 to TRBJ2-7; no firm D call. The germline CDR1 and CDR2 sequences are SGHNT and YYREEE (reference sequence). This CDR3 has 13 residues. V lost 0 bases and J 5 bases, leaving 9 bases between the germline ends. CDR3 residues: CASSLDGYHEQYF. The DNA read from the CDR3 is TGTGCCAGCAGCTTGGACGGTTACCACGAG.

This clone was recorded at least ten times. The chain's CDR3 is CAISQGAGKFTDTQYF. CDR3 bases read: TGTGCCATCAGTCAGGGGGCAGGTAAATTCACAGATACG. The rearrangement uses TRBV10-3 and TRBJ2-3, with 8 positions matching TRBD1. Read sequence stops 3 residues before the CDR3 end, and the germline J gene provides the missing end. CDR1 is ENHRY, CDR2 SYGVKD, per germline. J lost 2 bases, V lost 5 bases, and 9 bases had no gene match. This CDR3 spans 16 amino acids.

This clone has ten or more counts. CDR3 DNA (partial): TGTGCCAGCAGTGAACTAGCTCTGCCG. It yields the protein CASSELALP. The full CDR3 protein is CASSELALPQYF. V gene TRBV6-1 combines with J gene TRBJ2-3, with a tentative D call TRBD2 (5 bases). The read ends 3 residues before the CDR3 terminus; that terminus is restored from the germline J gene. CDR1 is MNHNS and CDR2 is SASEGT in the germline V gene. This CDR3 is 12 amino acids long.

This clone came up a few times. CDR3: CASRGTGGYDYTF. CDR3 bases read: TGTGCCAGTAGAGGGACAGGGGGATACGAC. The chain links TRBV19 to TRBJ1-2, with TRBD1 matching 11 bases. With the read ending 3 residues before the CDR3 end, the germline J gene is used to fill in that end. The germline CDR1 and CDR2 sequences are LNHDA and SQIVND (reference sequence). The CDR3 contains 13 residues.

A remark on this clone: At one of its ends the junction is not consistent with the germline gene, which may arise from a read error. Read coverage stops 3 residues before the CDR3 terminus; the germline J gene supplies the remainder. Distinct nucleotide sequences in the sample also encode this CDR3. The chain links TRBV19 to TRBJ2-7; perhaps TRBD1 as D (6 bases). This CDR3 has 16 amino acids. Germline lookup yields CDR1 LNHDA and CDR2 SQIVND (reference sequence). The CDR3 spells CASSIDLDSYLYEQYF. The DNA read from the CDR3 is TGCGCCAGTAGTATAGATCTGGACAGTTACCTCTACGAG.